The 31 T cell receptor beta chains below were found in one sample sequenced in a study of blood T cell repertoires in COVID-19. Assay used: immunoSEQ multiplex PCR; TCRdb lists only in-frame clones, some missing. The table includes about 230,000 clones, around 83% detected once. Material for sequencing was peripheral blood. The source of these receptors is a woman aged 40-49 years who had recovered from COVID-19.

The chain recombines TRBV28 with TRBJ2-7; 8 bases are a match to TRBD1. Trimming removed 3 bases from V and 1 base from J; junction bases left unmatched: 17. The CDR3 extends over 19 amino acids. Germline V gene sequence: CDR1 MDHEN, CDR2 SYDVKM. This chain's CDR3 is CASSFLGGRGRSLSYEQYF. In DNA form, the CDR3 reads TGTGCCAGCAGTTTCCTGGGCGGCAGGGGGCGCTCTTTATCCTACGAGCAGTACTTC.

V usage is TRBV18 and J usage is TRBJ1-1; D unresolved. The CDR3 has 13 residues. V dropped 5 bases and J dropped 3 bases, with 10 bases sitting between them. Germline V CDR1 and CDR2: KGHSH, LQKENI. The DNA of the CDR3 is TGTGCCAGCTCAGGAACAGTGGACACTGAAGCTTTCTTT. Translation: CASSGTVDTEAFF.

This rearrangement joins TRBV19 to TRBJ2-2, with 14 bases matching TRBD2. In germline, CDR1 is LNHDA, CDR2 SQIVND (reference sequence). The CDR3 is made up of 15 amino acids. J was trimmed by 6 bases and V by 6 bases; bases with no gene match: 3. CDR3 coding DNA: TGTGCCAGTAGAAGACTAGCGGGGGGGCCCGGGGAGCTGTTTTTT. Amino acids: CASRRLAGGPGELFF.

V is TRBV3-1 (or the pseudogene TRBV3-2) and J is TRBJ1-5; 7 nucleotides match TRBD1. CDR1 and CDR2 (germline): LGHDT, YNNKEL (reference sequence). With V trimmed by 1 base and J by 9 bases, 6 bases remained unmatched. This CDR3 has 14 residues. The CDR3, as DNA: TGTGCCAGCAGCCAAGTCACAGGGGTAGGGCCCCAGCATTTT. It encodes CASSQVTGVGPQHF.

This clone was observed once. This sequence joins TRBV11-3 and TRBJ2-1; 9 nucleotides align to TRBD2. V was clipped by 5 bases and J by 10 bases; unmatched bases: 15. The CDR3 covers 16 residues. The germline V gene has CDR1 SGHNT and CDR2 YENEEA. In DNA, the CDR3 is TGTGCCAGCAGCACTAGCGGGCCCCTCCACGGGGGCGAGCAGTTCTTC. Translation gives CASSTSGPLHGGEQFF.

The V and J genes are TRBV7-9 and TRBJ1-1, with TRBD1 matching over 10 bases. Losses at the gene ends were 5 bases for V and 7 bases for J; bases not matched to a gene: 10. The CDR3 is 15 amino acids. From germline, CDR1 is SEHNR and CDR2 FQNEAQ (reference sequence). CDR3 residues: CASSRPGQGINEAFF. As DNA, the CDR3 is TGTGCCAGCAGCCGCCCGGGACAGGGGATTAATGAAGCTTTCTTT.

This clone was seen a few times. This chain connects TRBV18 to TRBJ2-3; the match to TRBD1 covers 8 bases. Germline V gene data show CDR1 as KGHSH and CDR2 as LQKENI. The length of the CDR3 is 17 residues. J lost 0 bases, V lost 0 bases, and 5 bases had no gene match. Here the CDR3 reads CASSPPTGGPSTDTQYF. The DNA for the CDR3 is TGTGCCAGCTCACCACCCACAGGGGGACCAAGCACAGATACGCAGTATTTT. Combining the CDR3 with reference TRBV18 and TRBJ2-3 gives the whole variable domain NAGVMQNPRHLVRRRGQEARLRCSPMKGHSHVYWYRQLPEEGLKFMVYLQKENIIDESGMPKERFSAEFPKEGPSILRIQQVVRGDSAAYFCASSPPTGGPSTDTQYFGPGTRLTVL.

The rearrangement links TRBV5-1 to TRBJ2-7; D might be TRBD1 (6 bases). The germline CDR1 and CDR2 sequences are SGHRS and YFSETQ. The CDR3 runs 15 residues. V lost 4 bases and J lost 6, with 20 bases in between. The CDR3 sequence is CASSTRPAGESEQYF. In nucleotides, the CDR3 is TGCGCCAGCAGCACAAGACCGGCAGGGGAAAGCGAGCAGTACTTC.

This clone was counted once. This rearrangement joins TRBV6-5 to TRBJ1-4; no clear D gene. The CDR3 extends over 13 amino acids. V lost 5 bases, J lost 8 bases, and 12 bases lay in between. CDR1 is MNHEY and CDR2 is SVGAGI in the germline V gene. Here the CDR3 reads CASSRIGGEKLFF. In DNA form, the CDR3 reads TGTGCCAGCAGTCGAATCGGAGGCGAAAAACTGTTTTTT.

This clone was counted only a few times. This chain connects TRBV6-6 to TRBJ2-7; D might be TRBD1 (6 bases). Germline CDR1 and CDR2: MNHNY and SVGAGI (reference sequence). The CDR3 is 14 residues long. V was shortened by 2 bases and J by 3 bases, with 11 bases between the two germline ends. The CDR3 DNA reads TGTGCCAGCAGTTACGGACAGAGGGGCTACGAGCAGTACTTC. This translates into CASSYGQRGYEQYF.

The chain links TRBV28 to TRBJ1-5; TRBD1 aligns across 7 bases. Germline V gene data show CDR1 as MDHEN and CDR2 as SYDVKM. Trimming at V came to 1 base and at J to 0 bases, leaving 3 bases not matched to a gene. The CDR3 is 16 residues long. CDR3 coding DNA: TGTGCCAGCAGTTTATACACAGGGGCTAGCAATCAGCCCCAGCATTTT. Translated, it gives CASSLYTGASNQPQHF.

This chain links TRBV29-1 with TRBJ2-1; TRBD1 is a possible D gene (5 bases). The CDR3 spans 14 residues. V shed 5 bases and J shed 0 bases, with 11 bases lying between them. Germline CDR1 is SQVTM and CDR2 is ANQGSEA. Here the CDR3 reads CSVSRQGSYNEQFF. The CDR3, as DNA: TGCAGCGTTTCGCGGCAGGGCTCCTACAATGAGCAGTTCTTC.

This chain links TRBV28 with TRBJ2-6; D ambiguous. Deletions cut 2 bases from V and 0 bases from J, with 5 bases between. The CDR3 has 15 amino acids. CDR1 and CDR2 from the germline V gene are MDHEN and SYDVKM. The CDR3, as DNA: TGTGCCAGCAGTTTACAGGTCTCTGGGGCCAACGTCCTGACTTTC. It translates to CASSLQVSGANVLTF.

The J gene is TRBJ2-7, the V gene TRBV7-2; D is unclear. Germline lookup yields CDR1 SGHTA and CDR2 FQGNSA. This CDR3 is built from 12 residues. With 5 bases removed from V and 0 bases from J, the gap between germline ends came to 5 bases. The CDR3 nucleotides are TGTGCCAGCAGCCTCAGCTCCTACGAGCAGTACTTC. It codes for CASSLSSYEQYF.

The rearrangement uses TRBV6-6 and TRBJ1-1, with D uncertain. This CDR3 spans 14 amino acids. V lost 2 bases, J lost 0 bases, and 7 bases lay in between. Germline lookup yields CDR1 MNHNY and CDR2 SVGAGI (reference sequence). This CDR3 reads CASSYGTLNTEAFF. As DNA, the CDR3 is TGTGCCAGCAGTTACGGCACGCTGAACACTGAAGCTTTCTTT.

V gene TRBV9 combines with J gene TRBJ2-5; D is uncertain. Germline V gene sequence: CDR1 SGDLS, CDR2 YYNGEE. The CDR3 has 14 residues. V was cut by 0 bases and J by 0 bases, with 6 bases left in between. CDR3 DNA: TGTGCCAGCAGCGTAGGGCAGAACCAAGAGACCCAGTACTTC. This sequence encodes CASSVGQNQETQYF.

The gene calls are TRBV6-6 and TRBJ1-5; D gene ambiguous. Per germline, CDR1 MNHNY and CDR2 SVGAGI (reference sequence). The CDR3 extends over 12 amino acids. V was clipped by 2 bases and J by 5 bases, with 4 bases between them. For the CDR3, the DNA is TGTGCCAGCAGTTACCCGGATCAGCCCCAGCATTTT. Its translation: CASSYPDQPQHF.

The V gene is TRBV5-6, the J gene TRBJ1-2; D is uncertain. CDR1 SGHDT and CDR2 YYEEEE come from the germline V gene. This CDR3 contains 13 residues. With 4 bases removed from V and 1 base from J, the gap between germline ends came to 8 bases. As DNA, the CDR3 is TGTGCCAGCAGCCCCCCAGGTAACTATGGCTACACCTTC. As protein: CASSPPGNYGYTF.

The chain links TRBV19 to TRBJ1-6, with no clear D. Germline CDR1 LNHDA, CDR2 SQIVND (reference sequence). The germline V and J ends were trimmed by 4 bases and 5 bases, with 15 bases remaining between them. CDR3 size: 16 residues. CDR3 nucleotide sequence: TGTGCCAGTAGTAACAACCGACAACTGAATAATTCACCCCTCCACTTT. It codes for CASSNNRQLNNSPLHF.

This chain links TRBV13 with TRBJ1-2; TRBD1 agrees at 8 bases. Germline lookup yields CDR1 PRHDT and CDR2 FYEKMQ (reference sequence). The J segment lost 7 bases and the V segment lost 5 bases, leaving 6 bases of the junction unmatched. This CDR3 contains 13 residues. CDR3 nucleotide sequence: TGTGCCAGCAGCGGACAGGGTGGCAGTGGCTACACCTTC. Translation: CASSGQGGSGYTF.

The V gene is TRBV5-1, the J gene TRBJ1-1; 7 nucleotides align to TRBD1. CDR3 size: 15 residues. J was trimmed by 0 bases and V by 4 bases; bases with no gene match: 6. The germline CDR1 and CDR2 sequences are SGHRS and YFSETQ. The CDR3 reads CASSPGTAMNTEAFF. The CDR3 nucleotides are TGCGCCAGCAGCCCCGGGACAGCCATGAACACTGAAGCTTTCTTT.

V gene TRBV11-3 combines with J gene TRBJ2-1, with 9 bases lining up with TRBD1. The CDR3 has 14 residues. The V gene end was trimmed by 5 bases and the J gene end by 9 bases; junction bases not matched to a gene: 8. From germline, CDR1 is SGHNT and CDR2 YENEEA. In nucleotides, the CDR3 is TGTGCCAGCAGCCCAGGACAGGGGCTGGGTGAGCAGTTCTTC. This encodes CASSPGQGLGEQFF.

CDR3 nucleotide sequence: TGTGCCAGCAGTTACTCCGGAGTACAAGAGACCCAGTACTTC. It translates to CASSYSGVQETQYF. V usage is TRBV6-5 and J usage is TRBJ2-5; D is ambiguous. Trimming left V 0 bases short and J 2 bases short, with 7 bases between. Germline lookup yields CDR1 MNHEY and CDR2 SVGAGI. There are 14 residues in the CDR3.

The chain is built from TRBV24-1 and TRBJ2-3; 7 bases match TRBD1. The CDR3 loop spans 15 amino acids. The V segment lost 2 bases and the J segment 4 bases; nucleotides outside the gene matches: 5. Germline V gene lookup returns CDR1 KGHDR and CDR2 SFDVKD. CDR3 nucleotides: TGTGCCACCAGTGATTCCGGGACAGACCCAGATACGCAGTATTTT. Its protein product is CATSDSGTDPDTQYF.

This chain connects TRBV7-2 to TRBJ1-2; 8 nucleotides agree with TRBD1. V gave up 4 bases and J gave up 8 bases; unmatched junction bases: 12. Germline CDR1 and CDR2: SGHTA and FQGNSA. This CDR3 comprises 15 residues. In DNA, the CDR3 is TGTGCCAGCAGCTCACTACCCGGACAGGGCGGCGGCTACACCTTC. Translating it yields CASSSLPGQGGGYTF.

Comments on this clone: A read error is possible here, since a much larger clone lies one base away. Other DNA sequences in this sample translate to the same CDR3. CDR3 nucleotide sequence: TGTGCCAGCAGTTTAGGAGGGCTGAACACTGAAGCTTTCTTT. Its protein product is CASSLGGLNTEAFF. This chain links TRBV27 with TRBJ1-1; D call uncertain. This CDR3 spans 14 amino acids. Looked up from germline, CDR1 is MNHEY and CDR2 is SMNVEV (reference sequence). V lost 2 bases, J lost 0 bases, and 7 bases lay in between.

The rearrangement links TRBV2 to TRBJ2-7; 9 positions match TRBD1. The CDR3 sequence is 16 residues long. J lost 3 bases, V lost 3 bases, and 9 bases had no gene match. Germline loops: CDR1 SNHLY, CDR2 FYNNEI. The CDR3 loop reads CASSEGRTGVIYEQYF. DNA of the CDR3: TGTGCCAGCAGTGAGGGTAGGACAGGGGTCATCTACGAGCAGTACTTC.

J is TRBJ1-2 and V is TRBV6-5, with a tentative D call TRBD1 (5 bases). V shed 0 bases and J shed 4 bases, with 12 bases lying between them. The CDR3 extends over 15 amino acids. The germline CDR1 and CDR2 sequences are MNHEY and SVGAGI. CDR3 sequence: CASSYSAGETYGYTF. The CDR3 nucleotides read TGTGCCAGCAGTTACTCTGCGGGGGAAACCTATGGCTACACCTTC.

CDR3 in amino acids: CASSPPAFSSYEQYF. The CDR3 nucleotides are TGTGCCAGCAGTCCCCCTGCGTTTAGCTCCTACGAGCAGTACTTC. The chain links TRBV28 to TRBJ2-7; D not certain. The length of the CDR3 is 15 residues. With 5 bases removed from V and 0 bases from J, the gap between germline ends came to 14 bases. CDR1 MDHEN and CDR2 SYDVKM come from the germline V gene.

The rearrangement joins TRBV29-1 to TRBJ1-3; 9 bases fit TRBD1. The CDR3 sequence is 14 residues long. Germline V gene data show CDR1 as SQVTM and CDR2 as ANQGSEA. With 4 bases clipped from V and 6 bases from J, the junction kept 7 bases outside the gene matches. CDR3 amino acids: CSVGPGQGVNTIYF. CDR3 bases: TGCAGCGTTGGCCCGGGACAGGGCGTAAACACCATATATTTT.

This chain uses TRBV19 with TRBJ2-1; 9 nucleotides align to TRBD1. The length of the CDR3 is 16 residues. Germline loops: CDR1 LNHDA, CDR2 SQIVND (reference sequence). The trim removed 4 bases at V and 2 bases at J, leaving 6 bases unmatched. CDR3 nucleotides: TGTGCCAGTAGTACGGACAGGGGTTTGACCTACAATGAGCAGTTCTTC. It is translated as CASSTDRGLTYNEQFF.